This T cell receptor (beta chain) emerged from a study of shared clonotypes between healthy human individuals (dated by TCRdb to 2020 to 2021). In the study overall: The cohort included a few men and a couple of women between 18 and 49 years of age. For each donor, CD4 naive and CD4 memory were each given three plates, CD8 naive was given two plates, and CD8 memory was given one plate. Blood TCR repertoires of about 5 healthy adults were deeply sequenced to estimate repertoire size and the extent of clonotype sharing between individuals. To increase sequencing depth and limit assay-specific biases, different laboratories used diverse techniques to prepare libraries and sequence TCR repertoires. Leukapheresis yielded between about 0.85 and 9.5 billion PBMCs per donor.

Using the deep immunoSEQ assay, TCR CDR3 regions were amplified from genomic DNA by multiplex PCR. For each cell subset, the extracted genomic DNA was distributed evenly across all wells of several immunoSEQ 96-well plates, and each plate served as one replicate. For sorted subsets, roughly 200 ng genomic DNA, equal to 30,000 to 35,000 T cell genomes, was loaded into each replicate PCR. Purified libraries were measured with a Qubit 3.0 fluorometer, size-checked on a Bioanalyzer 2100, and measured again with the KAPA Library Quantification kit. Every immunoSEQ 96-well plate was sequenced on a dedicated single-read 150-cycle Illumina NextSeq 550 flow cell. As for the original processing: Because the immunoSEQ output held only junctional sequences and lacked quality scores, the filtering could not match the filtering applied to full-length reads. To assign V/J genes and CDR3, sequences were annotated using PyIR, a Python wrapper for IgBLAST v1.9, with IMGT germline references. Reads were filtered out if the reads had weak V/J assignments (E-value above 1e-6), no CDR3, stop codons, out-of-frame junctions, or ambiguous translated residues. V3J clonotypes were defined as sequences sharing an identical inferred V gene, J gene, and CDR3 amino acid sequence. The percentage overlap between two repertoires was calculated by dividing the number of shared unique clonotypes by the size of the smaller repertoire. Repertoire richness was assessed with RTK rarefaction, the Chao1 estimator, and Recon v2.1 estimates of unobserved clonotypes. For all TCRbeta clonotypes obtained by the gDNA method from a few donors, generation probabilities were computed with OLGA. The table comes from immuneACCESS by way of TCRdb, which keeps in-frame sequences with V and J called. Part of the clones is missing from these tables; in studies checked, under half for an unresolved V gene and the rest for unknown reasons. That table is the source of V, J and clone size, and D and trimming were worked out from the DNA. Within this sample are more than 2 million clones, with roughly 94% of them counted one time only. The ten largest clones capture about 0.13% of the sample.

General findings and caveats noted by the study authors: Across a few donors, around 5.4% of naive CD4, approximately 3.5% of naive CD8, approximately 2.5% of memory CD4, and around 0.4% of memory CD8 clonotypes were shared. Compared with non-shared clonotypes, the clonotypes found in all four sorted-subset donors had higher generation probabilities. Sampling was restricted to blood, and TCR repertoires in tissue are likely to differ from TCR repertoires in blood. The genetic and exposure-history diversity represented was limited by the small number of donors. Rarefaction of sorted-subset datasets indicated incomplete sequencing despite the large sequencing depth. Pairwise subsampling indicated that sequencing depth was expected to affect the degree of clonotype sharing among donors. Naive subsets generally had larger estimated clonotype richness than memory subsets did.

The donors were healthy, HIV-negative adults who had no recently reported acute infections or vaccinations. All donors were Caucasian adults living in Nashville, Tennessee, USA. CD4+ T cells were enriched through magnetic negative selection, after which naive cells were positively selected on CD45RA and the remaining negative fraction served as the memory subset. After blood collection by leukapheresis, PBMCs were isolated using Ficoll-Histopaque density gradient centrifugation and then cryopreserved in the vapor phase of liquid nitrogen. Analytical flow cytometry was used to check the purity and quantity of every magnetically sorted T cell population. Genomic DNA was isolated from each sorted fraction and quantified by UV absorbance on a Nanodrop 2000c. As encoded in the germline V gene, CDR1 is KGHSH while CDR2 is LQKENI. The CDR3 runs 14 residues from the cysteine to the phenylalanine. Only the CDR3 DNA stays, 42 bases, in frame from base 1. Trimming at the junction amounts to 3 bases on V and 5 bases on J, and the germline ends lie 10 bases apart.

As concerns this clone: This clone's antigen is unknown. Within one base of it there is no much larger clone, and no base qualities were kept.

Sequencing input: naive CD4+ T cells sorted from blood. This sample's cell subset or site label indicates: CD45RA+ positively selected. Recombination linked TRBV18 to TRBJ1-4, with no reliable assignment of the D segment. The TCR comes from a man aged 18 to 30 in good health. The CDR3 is CASSPTITNEKLFF. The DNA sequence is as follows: TGTGCCAGCTCACCGACGATAACGAATGAAAAACTGTTTTTT.